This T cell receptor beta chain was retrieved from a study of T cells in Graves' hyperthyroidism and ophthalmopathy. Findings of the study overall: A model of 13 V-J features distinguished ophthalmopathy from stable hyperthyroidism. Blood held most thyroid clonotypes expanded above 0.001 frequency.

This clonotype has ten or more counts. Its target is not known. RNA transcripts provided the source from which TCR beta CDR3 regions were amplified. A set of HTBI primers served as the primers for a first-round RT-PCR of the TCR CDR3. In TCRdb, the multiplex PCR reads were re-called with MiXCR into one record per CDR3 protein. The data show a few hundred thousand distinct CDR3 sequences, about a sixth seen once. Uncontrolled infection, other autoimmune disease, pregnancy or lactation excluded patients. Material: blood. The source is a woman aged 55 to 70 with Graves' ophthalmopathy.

The chain's CDR3 is CASSRDAYEQYF. CDR3 nucleotide sequence: TGTGCCAGCTCACGAGACGCCTACGAGCAGTACTTC. This sequence joins TRBV18 and TRBJ2-7; D gene ambiguous. Germline lookup yields CDR1 KGHSH and CDR2 LQKENI. Deletions cut 4 bases from V and 2 bases from J, with 6 bases between. The CDR3 loop spans 12 amino acids.